The rows below give T cell receptor beta chains drawn from one sample of a study of metastatic and nonmetastatic thyroid tumors. TCRdb used MiXCR to call clones anew from the PCR reads. The top ten hold approximately 30% of the sample, which has approximately 13,000 clones, 9% to 14% seen once. The material sequenced was blood. These receptor sequences come from a female donor with papillary thyroid cancer or a benign thyroid nodule (not recorded which). Some clones in this sample may be carry-over from other donors' samples. Both conserved end residues are part of each CDR3. The D gene is left open where the match is weak. Not all rows give a size; the values are once, few, many and, for expanded clones, a class.

D,size,V,J,DNA,CDR3
TRBD1,medium-sized,TRBV10-3,TRBJ1-2,TGTGCCATCAGTCAGGGGGATACCTATGGCTACACCTTC,CAISQGDTYGYTF
NA,medium-sized,TRBV6-1,TRBJ1-2,TGTGCCAGCAGTGAAAGGGCAGGGCAAGTAAGGAACTATGGCTACACCTTC,CASSERAGQVRNYGYTF
NA,NA,TRBV6-1,TRBJ2-5,TGTGCCGGGCCCCAGCGGGTTTTCCACCAAGAGACCCAGTACTTC,CAGPQRVFHQETQYF
NA,NA,TRBV6-1,TRBJ1-2,TGTGCCAGCAGGCCGACAGTTTCCTGGGGCTACACCTTC,CASRPTVSWGYTF
NA,once,TRBV24-1,TRBJ2-7,TGTGCAACCAGTGAATCGTACGGACGGACCTACGAGCAGTACTTC,CATSESYGRTYEQYF
TRBD2,few,TRBV6-5,TRBJ2-2,TGTGCCAGCAGTGTACTAGCGGGGCACGCCGGGGAGCTGTTTTTT,CASSVLAGHAGELFF
TRBD2,many,TRBV5-5,TRBJ2-5,TGTGCCAGCCTAGCGGGAGGCTTCCAAGAGACCCAGTACTTC,CASLAGGFQETQYF
NA,NA,TRBV2,TRBJ1-5,TGTGCCAGCAGTATCTTAGATCAGCCCCAGCATTTT,CASSILDQPQHF
TRBD1,many,TRBV6-5,TRBJ2-6,TGTGCCAGCAGTTACTCGATGACAGGGATATACTCTGGGGCCAACGTCCTGACTTTC,CASSYSMTGIYSGANVLTF
NA,many,TRBV11-3,TRBJ1-1,TGTGCCAGCAGCTTAGCCGGGGGCAACACTGAAGCTTTCTTT,CASSLAGGNTEAFF
NA,once,TRBV5-1,TRBJ2-6,TGCGCCAGCAGGGGAGGTTCTGGGGCCAAAATCCTGACTTTC,CASRGGSGAKILTF
NA,many,TRBV10-3,TRBJ1-2,TGTGCCATCAGTGCGGGAAAAGGTGGCGACACCTTC,CAISAGKGGDTF
NA,NA,TRBV20-1,TRBJ1-2,TGCAGTGCTAGAGATCCAGGGTTGGGTGGCTACACCTTC,CSARDPGLGGYTF
NA,once,TRBV7-9,TRBJ2-3,TGTGCCGGCAGCTTATCTACTGGCACAGATACGAAGTATTTT,CAGSLSTGTDTKYF
NA,medium-sized,TRBV11-2,TRBJ1-1,TGTGCCAGCAGCTTAGGGGCTGGGACTGAAGCTTTCTTT,CASSLGAGTEAFF
NA,medium-sized,TRBV6-1,TRBJ1-2,TGTGCCAGCAGTGAAAACCCTACCGGGAACCTAGATGGCTACACCTTC,CASSENPTGNLDGYTF
NA,many,TRBV6-1,TRBJ2-4,TGTGCCAGCAGTGAAGCTCGCAGGGCGGCCAAAAACATTCAGTACTTC,CASSEARRAAKNIQYF
NA,large,TRBV6-1,TRBJ2-2,TGTGCCAGCAGTGAAGGATGGGGAACCGGGGAGCTGTTTTTT,CASSEGWGTGELFF
NA,medium-sized,TRBV6-1,TRBJ1-5,TGTGCCAGCAGTGCGGAGGGGGGGATTAGCAATCAGCCCCAGCATTTT,CASSAEGGISNQPQHF
NA,many,TRBV10-3,TRBJ1-1,TGTGCCATCGGGAGGGGTGGGAACACTGAAGCTTTCTTT,CAIGRGGNTEAFF
NA,many,TRBV7-9,TRBJ2-1,TGTGCCAGCAGCTTAGTAGCCAATGAGCAGTTCTTC,CASSLVANEQFF
NA,many,TRBV14,TRBJ1-2,TGTGCCAGCAGCCTCATTATTAACTATGGCTACACCTTC,CASSLIINYGYTF
NA,medium-sized,TRBV12-3/TRBV12-4,TRBJ1-2,TGTGCCAGCAGTTTGGGGCTACCTTATGGCTACACCTTC,CASSLGLPYGYTF
TRBD2,many,TRBV5-1,TRBJ2-5,TGCGCCAGCAGCTGGATACTAGCGGAGACCGAAGAGACCCAGTACTTC,CASSWILAETEETQYF
TRBD2,many,TRBV5-1,TRBJ2-5,TGCGCCAGCAGCCTCCTAGCGGTCCAGGTGGAGGGGACCCAGTACTTC,CASSLLAVQVEGTQYF
NA,NA,TRBV20-1,TRBJ2-6,TGCAGTGCAGCACAGACCTCTGGGGCCAACGTCCTGACTTTC,CSAAQTSGANVLTF
NA,once,TRBV5-1,TRBJ2-3,TGCGCTAGCAGCTCCGGACGGGGCCGTGATTTAGGAGATATGCAGTATTTT,CASSSGRGRDLGDMQYF
TRBD2,many,TRBV5-1,TRBJ2-5,TGCGCCAGCAGCTTGGGAGCGGGGGGGCCCTACGAAGAGACCCAGTACTTC,CASSLGAGGPYEETQYF
NA,NA,TRBV7-2,TRBJ1-2,TGTGCCAGCAGTTTAAGGGGACAATCAGACTACACCTTC,CASSLRGQSDYTF
NA,many,TRBV4-2,TRBJ1-2,TGTGCCAGCAGCCAAGAACGTAGTTTCTATGGCTACACCTTC,CASSQERSFYGYTF
TRBD1,NA,TRBV19,TRBJ1-2,TGTGCCAGTAGTATCGCGGGACAGGGGGCGAATGCTAACTATGGCTACACCTTC,CASSIAGQGANANYGYTF
TRBD2,NA,TRBV7-6,TRBJ2-1,TGTGCCAGCAGCTTAGGCACTAGCGGGGGTAGCTCCTACAATGAGCAGTTCTTC,CASSLGTSGGSSYNEQFF